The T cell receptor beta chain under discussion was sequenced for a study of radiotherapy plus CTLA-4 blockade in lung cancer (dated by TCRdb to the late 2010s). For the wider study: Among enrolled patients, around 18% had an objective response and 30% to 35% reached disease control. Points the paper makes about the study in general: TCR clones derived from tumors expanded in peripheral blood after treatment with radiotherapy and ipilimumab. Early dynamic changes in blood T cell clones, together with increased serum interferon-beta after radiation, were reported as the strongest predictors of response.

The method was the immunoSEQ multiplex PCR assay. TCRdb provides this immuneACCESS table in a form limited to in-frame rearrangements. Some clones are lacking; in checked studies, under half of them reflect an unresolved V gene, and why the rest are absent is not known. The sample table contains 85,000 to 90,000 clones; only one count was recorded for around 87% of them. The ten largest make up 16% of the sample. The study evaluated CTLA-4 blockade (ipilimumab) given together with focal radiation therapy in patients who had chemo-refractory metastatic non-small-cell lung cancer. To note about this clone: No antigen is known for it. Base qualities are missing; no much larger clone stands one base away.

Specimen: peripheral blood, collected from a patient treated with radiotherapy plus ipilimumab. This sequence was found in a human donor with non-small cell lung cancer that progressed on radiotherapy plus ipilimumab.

The encoded CDR3 is CASSVGGLGTDTQYF. The DNA reads as follows: TGCGCCAGCAGCGTAGGCGGTTTGGGCACAGATACGCAGTATTTT. This sequence uses TRBV5-1 and TRBJ2-3, with the D gene uncertain. V is reduced by 4 bases and J by 1 base, leaving a spacing of 13 bases between them. The CDR3 measures 15 amino acids from cysteine to phenylalanine. Left in the record is the CDR3 DNA by itself, 45 bases read in frame from the first base. The germline V gene sets CDR1 to SGHRS and CDR2 to YFSETQ.